A selection of T cell receptor beta chains follows, all from one sample in a study of T cell responses to AZD1222 COVID-19 vaccine. TCRdb keeps only in-frame clones here, not all; method: immunoSEQ multiplex PCR. This sample has just over 150,000 clones, with 90% found just once. Specimen: peripheral blood, collected 28 days after the second AZD1222 dose. The receptors shown here come from an adult who received the AZD1222 COVID-19 vaccine. CDR3s include the opening cysteine and the closing phenylalanine or tryptophan. Fields, in order: V gene, J gene, clone size, D gene, CDR3 protein, CDR3 DNA. The D gene is left open where the match is weak. Clone size is given for some rows only: seen once, a few or many times, or a class if the clone is expanded.

v_gene: TRBV12-3/TRBV12-4
j_gene: TRBJ2-1
abundance: NA
d_gene: TRBD1
CDR3aa: CASGRQGWDEQFF
CDR3nt: TGTGCCAGCGGCAGACAGGGGTGGGATGAGCAGTTCTTC

v_gene: TRBV3-1/TRBV3-2
j_gene: TRBJ2-3
abundance: NA
d_gene: TRBD2
CDR3aa: CASSQSSSGSKYF
CDR3nt: TGTGCCAGCAGCCAAAGCTCGAGCGGGAGCAAGTATTTT

v_gene: TRBV19
j_gene: TRBJ1-1
abundance: NA
d_gene: NA
CDR3aa: CASRVAGESNTEAFF
CDR3nt: TGTGCCAGTAGAGTGGCAGGGGAAAGTAACACTGAAGCTTTCTTT

v_gene: TRBV13
j_gene: TRBJ2-7
abundance: NA
d_gene: NA
CDR3aa: CASSLDFKRTEFYEQYF
CDR3nt: TGTGCCAGCAGCTTAGATTTTAAGCGGACAGAGTTCTACGAGCAGTACTTC

v_gene: TRBV4-1
j_gene: TRBJ1-5
abundance: NA
d_gene: NA
CDR3aa: CASSQGAQGLNQPQHF
CDR3nt: TGCGCCAGCAGCCAAGGGGCACAGGGACTCAATCAGCCCCAGCATTTT

v_gene: TRBV11-2
j_gene: TRBJ1-3
abundance: once
d_gene: NA
CDR3aa: CASSRTVLFSGNTIYF
CDR3nt: TGTGCCAGCAGCCGGACAGTTCTCTTCTCTGGAAACACCATATATTTT

v_gene: TRBV5-6
j_gene: TRBJ2-1
abundance: NA
d_gene: TRBD1
CDR3aa: CASSPGQGIAFF
CDR3nt: TGTGCCAGCAGCCCGGGACAGGGAATCGCGTTCTTC

v_gene: TRBV12-3/TRBV12-4
j_gene: TRBJ2-7
abundance: NA
d_gene: NA
CDR3aa: CASGGGFEQYF
CDR3nt: TGTGCCAGCGGGGGTGGATTCGAGCAGTACTTC

v_gene: TRBV18
j_gene: TRBJ2-7
abundance: NA
d_gene: TRBD1
CDR3aa: CASSHRDRPYEQYF
CDR3nt: TGTGCCAGCTCACATAGGGACAGGCCCTACGAGCAGTACTTC

v_gene: TRBV14
j_gene: TRBJ2-2
abundance: NA
d_gene: NA
CDR3aa: CASSQYRASFRELFF
CDR3nt: TGTGCCAGCAGCCAATACAGGGCCTCTTTCAGGGAGCTGTTTTTT

v_gene: TRBV7-9
j_gene: TRBJ2-6
abundance: NA
d_gene: NA
CDR3aa: CASSGEGPTRRGANVLTF
CDR3nt: TGTGCCAGCAGCGGAGAGGGACCGACCCGTAGGGGGGCCAACGTCCTGACTTTC

v_gene: TRBV29-1
j_gene: TRBJ1-2
abundance: NA
d_gene: NA
CDR3aa: CSVVRGDSNYGYTF
CDR3nt: TGCAGCGTTGTAAGGGGGGACTCTAACTATGGCTACACCTTC

v_gene: TRBV27
j_gene: TRBJ2-7
abundance: NA
d_gene: NA
CDR3aa: CASSLRSTAYEQYF
CDR3nt: TGTGCCAGCAGTTTAAGGAGTACGGCCTACGAGCAGTACTTC

v_gene: TRBV24-1
j_gene: TRBJ2-7
abundance: NA
d_gene: TRBD1
CDR3aa: CATSGTGGKYEQYF
CDR3nt: TGTGCCACCAGTGGGACAGGGGGCAAATACGAGCAGTACTTC

v_gene: TRBV27
j_gene: TRBJ2-7
abundance: NA
d_gene: NA
CDR3aa: CASRFLPRGDYEQYF
CDR3nt: TGTGCCAGCAGATTCCTCCCCAGGGGGGATTACGAGCAGTACTTC

v_gene: TRBV11-2
j_gene: TRBJ2-5
abundance: NA
d_gene: TRBD2
CDR3aa: CASSSSRAGGGETQYF
CDR3nt: TGTGCCAGCAGCTCATCTAGAGCGGGGGGAGGAGAGACCCAGTACTTC

v_gene: TRBV7-8
j_gene: TRBJ1-5
abundance: NA
d_gene: TRBD1
CDR3aa: CASSSDRGLQPQHF
CDR3nt: TGTGCCAGCAGCTCGGACAGGGGGCTTCAGCCCCAGCATTTT

v_gene: TRBV29-1
j_gene: TRBJ1-1
abundance: NA
d_gene: TRBD1
CDR3aa: CSVGSAYRGRTRDTEAFF
CDR3nt: TGCAGCGTTGGGTCAGCCTACAGGGGGCGAACCAGGGACACTGAAGCTTTCTTT

v_gene: TRBV4-1
j_gene: TRBJ1-5
abundance: NA
d_gene: NA
CDR3aa: CASSQPEKASQPQHF
CDR3nt: TGCGCCAGCAGCCAACCCGAAAAGGCTAGTCAGCCCCAGCATTTT

v_gene: TRBV2
j_gene: TRBJ1-2
abundance: NA
d_gene: NA
CDR3aa: CATLFGTAYGYTF
CDR3nt: TGTGCCACACTGTTCGGGACCGCCTATGGCTACACCTTC

v_gene: TRBV12-3/TRBV12-4
j_gene: TRBJ1-2
abundance: NA
d_gene: NA
CDR3aa: CASSYQGPYGYTF
CDR3nt: TGTGCCAGCAGTTACCAAGGCCCCTATGGCTACACCTTC

v_gene: TRBV29-1
j_gene: TRBJ1-1
abundance: NA
d_gene: NA
CDR3aa: CSVDPHGGNTEAFF
CDR3nt: TGCAGCGTTGATCCCCACGGAGGGAACACTGAAGCTTTCTTT

v_gene: TRBV6-5
j_gene: TRBJ1-2
abundance: NA
d_gene: NA
CDR3aa: CASHSANYGYTF
CDR3nt: TGTGCCAGCCACTCGGCCAACTATGGCTACACCTTC

v_gene: TRBV5-5
j_gene: TRBJ2-3
abundance: NA
d_gene: NA
CDR3aa: CASSLDRASADTQYF
CDR3nt: TGTGCCAGCAGCTTGGACAGGGCCTCGGCAGATACGCAGTATTTT

v_gene: TRBV28
j_gene: TRBJ2-7
abundance: NA
d_gene: TRBD2
CDR3aa: CASRQRDGGYEQYF
CDR3nt: TGTGCCAGTCGTCAGCGGGACGGAGGATACGAGCAGTACTTC

v_gene: TRBV7-9
j_gene: TRBJ2-3
abundance: NA
d_gene: TRBD2
CDR3aa: CASSRLFAGDFTDTQYF
CDR3nt: TGTGCCAGCAGCAGACTATTTGCGGGAGATTTCACAGATACGCAGTATTTT

v_gene: TRBV6-5
j_gene: TRBJ1-2
abundance: NA
d_gene: TRBD1
CDR3aa: CASTARGQGGGGYTF
CDR3nt: TGTGCCAGCACCGCCCGGGGACAGGGGGGTGGGGGCTACACCTTC

v_gene: TRBV18
j_gene: TRBJ2-5
abundance: NA
d_gene: NA
CDR3aa: CASSKSTEETQYF
CDR3nt: TGTGCCAGCTCAAAGTCGACAGAAGAGACCCAGTACTTC

v_gene: TRBV2
j_gene: TRBJ1-2
abundance: NA
d_gene: NA
CDR3aa: CASPRDSRRYGYTF
CDR3nt: TGTGCCAGCCCCCGGGACTCGAGGCGGTATGGCTACACCTTC

v_gene: TRBV9
j_gene: TRBJ2-5
abundance: NA
d_gene: TRBD2
CDR3aa: CASSVVPAGGETQYF
CDR3nt: TGTGCCAGCAGCGTAGTACCAGCGGGGGGGGAGACCCAGTACTTC

v_gene: TRBV5-4
j_gene: TRBJ1-5
abundance: NA
d_gene: NA
CDR3aa: CASSFWGGDQPQHF
CDR3nt: TGTGCCAGCAGCTTCTGGGGGGGAGATCAGCCCCAGCATTTT

v_gene: TRBV7-9
j_gene: TRBJ2-1
abundance: NA
d_gene: TRBD2
CDR3aa: CASSSRDRLAGGTEQFF
CDR3nt: TGTGCCAGCAGCTCTAGAGATCGGCTAGCGGGAGGGACGGAGCAGTTCTTC

v_gene: TRBV19
j_gene: TRBJ1-5
abundance: NA
d_gene: TRBD1
CDR3aa: CASRTDRGDQPQHF
CDR3nt: TGTGCCAGTAGGACGGACAGGGGGGATCAGCCCCAGCATTTT

v_gene: TRBV19
j_gene: TRBJ1-3
abundance: NA
d_gene: NA
CDR3aa: CASSPLRTPLSGNTIYF
CDR3nt: TGTGCCAGTAGCCCCCTCCGGACGCCTCTCTCTGGAAACACCATATATTTT

v_gene: TRBV3-1/TRBV3-2
j_gene: TRBJ2-1
abundance: NA
d_gene: NA
CDR3aa: CASSQPLSRRTAQFF
CDR3nt: TGTGCCAGCAGCCAACCCCTTAGTCGCCGGACAGCCCAGTTCTTC